A selection of T cell receptor beta chains follows, all from one sample in a study of T-cell memory formation after mild COVID-19. TCRdb passed the 5' RACE reads through MiXCR, listing each CDR3 protein once. The top ten clones hold over 9% of a sample with hundreds of thousands of distinct CDR3 sequences, 18% of them seen once. Sequencing was carried out using PBMCs or a T cell subset sorted from them (not recorded which). These TCRs come from an adult woman who had mild COVID-19 (a few samples of this study predate the infection). Cell type and time point are not known. CDR3s include the opening cysteine and the closing phenylalanine or tryptophan. The order of the fields is D gene, V gene, J gene, clone size, CDR3 protein, CDR3 DNA. A D gene is named only where the DNA matches it firmly. A row's size may be missing; if present it is once, few, many or a size class.

.	TRBV4-1	TRBJ2-1	.	CASTNTFAGAPGIEQFF	TGCGCCAGCACCAATACTTTCGCTGGGGCCCCCGGGATCGAGCAGTTCTTC
.	TRBV4-2	TRBJ2-7	many	CASSQDGTPAYEQYF	TGTGCCAGCAGCCAAGATGGGACTCCCGCCTACGAGCAGTACTTC
.	TRBV23-1	TRBJ2-3	few	CASSQSSGCGTDTQYF	TGCGCCAGCAGTCAATCAAGCGGGTGTGGCACAGATACGCAGTATTTT
.	TRBV29-1	TRBJ2-1	.	CSVDSGPSIYNEQFF	TGCAGCGTTGACTCGGGGCCCTCGATCTACAATGAGCAGTTCTTC
.	TRBV18	TRBJ1-1	many	CASSPHSPEAFF	TGTGCCAGCTCACCCCATAGCCCTGAAGCTTTCTTT
.	TRBV4-1	TRBJ1-1	.	CASSQDETLMNTEAFF	TGCGCCAGCAGCCAAGATGAGACACTCATGAACACTGAAGCTTTCTTT
.	TRBV5-6	TRBJ1-5	.	CASSYNGDQPQHF	TGTGCCAGCAGCTACAACGGGGATCAGCCCCAGCATTTT
.	TRBV12-5	TRBJ1-2	many	CASGLVGPPGVSYTF	TGTGCTAGTGGTTTGGTAGGACCACCAGGTGTGAGCTACACCTTC
.	TRBV20-1	TRBJ1-1	once	CSANRNTEAFF	TGCAGTGCTAACAGGAACACTGAAGCTTTCTTT
.	TRBV7-9	TRBJ2-1	.	CASSFDRGAWSEFF	TGTGCCAGCAGCTTTGATAGGGGGGCTTGGAGTGAGTTCTTC
TRBD1	TRBV7-2	TRBJ1-1	.	CASSLTGVEAFF	TGTGCCAGCAGCTTAACAGGGGTCGAAGCTTTCTTT
TRBD2	TRBV5-1	TRBJ2-1	.	CAGSFPTSGGSDEQFF	TGCGCCGGCAGCTTTCCGACTAGCGGGGGGTCCGATGAGCAGTTCTTC
TRBD2	TRBV7-2	TRBJ2-5	few	CASSGSGLAGGGETQYF	TGTGCCAGCAGCGGATCGGGACTAGCGGGGGGCGGGGAGACCCAGTACTTC
.	TRBV20-1	TRBJ2-7	.	CAALGGTYEQYF	TGCGCGGCTCTCGGGGGCACCTACGAGCAGTACTTC
TRBD2	TRBV3-1	TRBJ2-3	.	CASSQTYSGSVPTDTQYF	TGTGCCAGCAGCCAAACTTACAGCGGGAGCGTTCCCACAGATACGCAGTATTTT
TRBD1	TRBV7-9	TRBJ2-2	.	CASSGTGHDPDTGELFF	TGTGCCAGCAGTGGGACAGGTCATGACCCGGACACCGGGGAGCTGTTTTTT
TRBD1	TRBV12-3/TRBV12-4	TRBJ1-2	many	CASSPREGAGYGYTF	TGTGCCAGCAGTCCCCGGGAGGGGGCCGGCTATGGCTACACCTTC
TRBD2	TRBV6-6	TRBJ2-1	.	CASSTAPSGFSGEQFF	TGTGCCAGCAGTACGGCCCCTAGCGGGTTCAGTGGTGAGCAGTTCTTC
.	TRBV6-5	TRBJ1-5	.	CASSYFRDNQPQHF	TGTGCCAGCAGTTACTTCAGGGATAATCAGCCCCAGCATTTT
.	TRBV10-3	TRBJ1-1	.	CAISEQGGTEAFF	TGTGCCATCAGTGAACAGGGAGGCACTGAAGCTTTCTTT
.	TRBV15	TRBJ1-1	few	CATSRAGVVAEAFF	TGTGCCACCAGCAGGGCGGGGGTAGTGGCTGAAGCTTTCTTT
.	TRBV29-1	TRBJ2-7	few	CSVVGATSYEQYF	TGCAGCGTTGTAGGCGCCACGTCCTACGAGCAGTACTTC
.	TRBV7-9	TRBJ1-2	.	CASSWDKALYGYTF	TGTGCCAGCAGCTGGGACAAAGCCCTCTATGGCTACACCTTC
.	TRBV20-1	TRBJ2-1	many	CSAPSPNEQFF	TGCAGTGCTCCTAGCCCCAATGAGCAGTTCTTC
.	TRBV12-3/TRBV12-4	TRBJ2-3	.	CASSLGVDKLTDTQYF	TGTGCCAGCAGTTTAGGGGTGGACAAACTCACAGATACGCAGTATTTT
TRBD2	TRBV20-1	TRBJ2-3	.	CSARAQRETADTQYF	TGCAGTGCTAGAGCCCAGCGGGAGACGGCAGATACGCAGTATTTT
TRBD2	TRBV6-2/TRBV6-3	TRBJ2-3	.	CASETSGRGHTDTQYF	TGTGCCAGCGAGACTAGCGGGAGGGGGCACACAGATACGCAGTATTTT
TRBD1	TRBV18	TRBJ2-7	few	CASSPLDRGAEQYF	TGTGCCAGCTCACCACTGGACAGGGGAGCCGAGCAGTACTTC
TRBD2	TRBV4-2	TRBJ2-7	.	CASSTRLAGPYEQYF	TGTGCCAGCAGCACTCGACTAGCGGGCCCCTACGAGCAGTACTTC
.	TRBV2	TRBJ2-2	few	CASLRRGTTGELFF	TGTGCCAGCTTGAGGAGAGGGACGACCGGGGAGCTGTTTTTT
.	TRBV5-1	TRBJ2-1	.	CASAQEGSEQFF	TGCGCCAGCGCCCAAGAAGGGTCTGAGCAGTTCTTC
.	TRBV7-3	TRBJ2-2	.	CASSRGAGHTGELFF	TGTGCCAGCAGCCGGGGGGCAGGGCACACCGGGGAGCTGTTTTTT
.	TRBV20-1	TRBJ1-5	.	CSATPASNQPQHF	TGCAGTGCTACTCCGGCTAGCAATCAGCCCCAGCATTTT
.	TRBV24-1	TRBJ1-5	few	CATSDFRAPNQPQHF	TGTGCCACCAGTGATTTTCGGGCACCTAATCAGCCCCAGCATTTT
.	TRBV21-1	TRBJ2-5	once	CASSKEGRQETQYF	TGTGCCAGCAGCAAAGAAGGCAGACAAGAGACCCAGTACTTC
.	TRBV27	TRBJ2-7	.	CASSPSSGAAYEQYF	TGTGCCAGCAGTCCATCCTCAGGGGCCGCCTACGAGCAGTACTTC
TRBD1	TRBV29-1	TRBJ2-5	few	CSVDRDRAWETQYF	TGCAGCGTTGACCGAGACAGGGCTTGGGAGACCCAGTACTTC
.	TRBV20-1	TRBJ2-3	.	CSASSTPSTDTQYF	TGCAGTGCTAGTTCTACCCCGAGCACAGATACGCAGTATTTT
TRBD2	TRBV7-9	TRBJ2-1	few	CASSYRTSGSDNEQFF	TGTGCCAGCAGCTACCGGACTAGCGGGAGTGACAATGAGCAGTTCTTC
TRBD1	TRBV6-6	TRBJ1-6	.	CASSFETGGLLLHF	TGTGCCAGCAGTTTCGAAACAGGGGGCTTACTCCTCCACTTT
.	TRBV4-1	TRBJ1-2	.	CASSQNGYRAVGKGYTF	TGCGCCAGCAGCCAAAACGGGTATCGGGCTGTCGGGAAAGGCTACACCTTC
TRBD2	TRBV5-4	TRBJ2-1	few	CASTRGGAFSNEQFF	TGTGCCAGCACCCGGGGGGGAGCTTTCTCCAATGAGCAGTTCTTC
.	TRBV7-7	TRBJ2-3	.	CASSSGQTDTQYF	TGTGCCAGCAGCTCCGGACAGACAGATACGCAGTATTTT
TRBD1	TRBV5-5	TRBJ2-5	few	CASSLTGYEETQYF	TGTGCCAGCAGCCTGACAGGGTACGAGGAGACCCAGTACTTC
.	TRBV19	TRBJ2-2	.	CASSYGRNTGELFF	TGTGCCAGTAGCTATGGACGGAACACCGGGGAGCTGTTTTTT
.	TRBV12-5	TRBJ2-1	few	CASGLELGDEIGGNEQFF	TGTGCTAGTGGTTTGGAACTAGGAGATGAAATTGGGGGCAATGAGCAGTTCTTC
.	TRBV30	TRBJ1-5	.	CAWSGQEGQPQHF	TGTGCCTGGAGCGGGCAAGAGGGTCAGCCCCAGCATTTT
.	TRBV20-1	TRBJ1-2	.	CSARDPSPPGYTF	TGCAGTGCTAGAGATCCGTCCCCGCCCGGCTACACCTTC
.	TRBV6-4	TRBJ1-2	few	CASPVEKVPRSYGYTF	TGTGCCAGCCCAGTGGAAAAAGTCCCACGGTCTTATGGCTACACCTTC
.	TRBV14	TRBJ2-5	.	CASSQGGGTETQYF	TGTGCCAGCAGCCAAGGAGGGGGTACGGAGACCCAGTACTTC
TRBD1	TRBV18	TRBJ1-1	.	CASSPLGRGQGVTEAFF	TGTGCCAGCTCACCACTGGGCCGGGGACAGGGGGTCACTGAAGCTTTCTTT
.	TRBV2	TRBJ2-4	.	CASSPPRSLAKNIQYF	TGTGCCAGCAGTCCCCCTAGGTCCCTTGCCAAAAACATTCAGTACTTC
.	TRBV27	TRBJ2-7	many	CASSSSRQGKGEQYF	TGTGCCAGCAGTTCTTCAAGGCAGGGTAAAGGAGAGCAGTACTTC
TRBD1	TRBV5-1	TRBJ2-3	few	CASSLGTGGPTDTQYF	TGCGCCAGCAGCTTGGGGACAGGGGGTCCCACAGATACGCAGTATTTT
.	TRBV7-7	TRBJ2-1	few	CASSLAHRHPYNEQFF	TGTGCCAGCAGCTTAGCGCATAGGCATCCCTACAATGAGCAGTTCTTC